Listed here is a single TCR beta chain. This sample was taken from a study of blood T cell repertoires in COVID-19. About the research overall: Samples taken during acute and convalescent COVID-19 were collected in the United States, Italy and Spain. Nucleic acid was either cDNA or gDNA, and it came from T cells, B-cell-depleted T cells, or PBMCs.

Under the authors' procedure: Estimation of nucleated cell counts relied on the amplification of reference gene primers. Clones were sequenced by immunoSEQ multiplex PCR, and TCRdb holds only the in-frame ones, with some missing. D and trimming come from the DNA, and the V and J calls and clone size come from that table. The repertoire has approximately 450,000 clones, more than 85% of them found once; the top ten carry roughly 4%. Trimming took off 0 bases at V and 5 bases at J, with 24 bases between the two ends. CDR1 SGHNT and CDR2 YYREEE come from the germline V gene (reference sequence). The CDR3 is 18 residues long.

Sequencing was done on a sample of peripheral blood. This receptor was obtained from a woman between 25 and 40 years old with acute or convalescent COVID-19. The chain combines TRBV5-4 with TRBJ2-7; D might be TRBD1 (6 bases). CDR3 sequence (DNA): TGTGCCAGCAGCTTGGCTCCGGGCAGGGGTTGGGGTTTCCACGAGCAGTACTTC. Protein sequence: CASSLAPGRGWGFHEQYF.